This T cell receptor (beta chain) stems from a study of cytomegalovirus exposure and HLA in healthy donors. There are 13 residues in the CDR3. V was clipped by 8 bases and J by 4 bases, with 9 bases between them. The germline CDR1 and CDR2 sequences are SGHDN and FVKESK. Use of 60 Vbeta and 13 Jbeta primers characterized the PCR. Generated by immunoSEQ multiplex PCR, the TCRdb table keeps only in-frame clones and is missing some. The sample gives under 150,000 clones, 65% to 85% of which show up once; roughly 5.9% is in the top ten. Of note for this clone: What it recognizes is unknown.

Study results and limitations: Later analysis found that TCR beta chains associated with HLA were more clonally expanded than other, equally common chains. Later analysis demonstrated an association between a missense DCLRE1C variant and TCR beta V- and J-gene trimming.

The rearrangement joins TRBV14 to TRBJ1-6, with a possible D match to TRBD1 (5 bases). The sequenced material came from PBMCs. The sequence came from a woman aged 30 to 39 in good health and CMV-seropositive. In DNA form, the CDR3 reads TGTGCCAGCGGGGGACTGTATAATTCACCCCTCCACTTT. Its translation: CASGGLYNSPLHF. Drawing the rest from reference TRBV14 and TRBJ1-6, the complete variable domain is EAGVTQFPSHSVIEKGQTVTLRCDPISGHDNLYWYRRVMGKEIKFLLHFVKESKQDESGMPNNRFLAERTGGTYSTLKVQPAELEDSGVYFCASGGLYNSPLHFGNGTRLTVT.